This TCR beta chain was observed in a study of T cell repertoires in aging, cancer and after chemotherapy. TCR beta rearrangements were amplified from peripheral blood genomic DNA. Rearranged V-D-J TRB sequences were amplified with a mixed TRB-A/B primer pool. MiXCR, run by TCRdb on the multiplex PCR reads, gives a single entry per CDR3 protein. There are roughly 1,900 distinct CDR3 sequences in the sample; around 22% occur only once, and about 9% lies in the top ten. CDR1 and CDR2 from the germline V gene are MNHEY and SVGEGT. The CDR3 is 15 residues long. Trimming took 6 bases from V and 1 from J; bases not matched to a gene: 6. This clonotype has more than one count but fewer than ten.

The specimen was blood. The TCR originated in a human donor with a solid tumor. The chain combines TRBV6-2 or TRBV6-3 with TRBJ2-3; TRBD2 aligns across 8 bases. The CDR3 here is CASSRGSGGTDTQYF. CDR3 nucleotide sequence: TGTGCCAGCAGCCGGGGTAGCGGGGGCACAGATACGCAGTATTTT.